This T cell receptor beta chain emerged from a study of T cells in Graves' hyperthyroidism and ophthalmopathy. Losses at the gene ends were 0 bases for V and 12 bases for J; bases not matched to a gene: 16. Germline loops: CDR1 DFQATT, CDR2 SNEGSKA (reference sequence). The CDR3 sequence is 17 residues long. General study results and limits: Blood also held most thyroid clonotypes expanded beyond 0.001.

Comment on this clonotype: Its antigen remains unknown.

RNA transcripts provided the source from which TCR beta CDR3 regions were amplified. TCR CDR3 regions were first amplified by RT-PCR with HTBI primers. Each CDR3 protein gets one entry after TCRdb re-called the multiplex PCR reads with MiXCR. The repertoire holds about 370,000 distinct CDR3 sequences, with approximately 14% as singletons. For ophthalmopathy patients, the Clinical Activity Score was at least 3 and the NOSPECS grade at least 4; duration was under 3 months. Uncontrolled infection, other autoimmune disease, pregnancy or lactation barred patients from enrollment. Orbital computed tomography, thyroid ultrasound, serum thyroxine and TRAb, and clinical symptoms together informed the diagnoses.

This TCR was recovered from a woman in her fifties or sixties with Graves' ophthalmopathy. Sample: blood. This chain links TRBV20-1 with TRBJ2-1; 11 bases agree with TRBD2. Here the CDR3 DNA reads TGCAGTGCTAGAGATCCCCTCGCTAGCGGGAGGCTCCGGGGGCAGTTCTTC. It encodes CSARDPLASGRLRGQFF.